This entry describes one T cell receptor (beta chain). The data originate from a study of glioma-infiltrating T cells after dendritic cell vaccination. Study-level information: Patients received three intradermal dendritic cell vaccine injections at biweekly intervals.

Data came from immunoSEQ multiplex PCR; TCRdb stores just in-frame clones and leaves some out. The table has almost 90,000 clones, roughly four fifths seen once. Described time point: after dendritic cell vaccination, including at tumor progression/relapse. This CDR3 contains 14 residues. J was trimmed by 3 bases and V by 1 base; bases with no gene match: 0. CDR1 and CDR2 from the germline V gene are LGHNT and FRNRAP. The genes are TRBV12-5 and TRBJ2-7; 10 positions match TRBD1. The sequenced sample was blood, obtained after dendritic cell vaccination. The clonotype originates from a human donor with glioblastoma. CDR3 nucleotide sequence: TGTGCTAGTGGTTTGGGGACAGGGGGCTACGAGCAGTACTTC. Translating it yields CASGLGTGGYEQYF.